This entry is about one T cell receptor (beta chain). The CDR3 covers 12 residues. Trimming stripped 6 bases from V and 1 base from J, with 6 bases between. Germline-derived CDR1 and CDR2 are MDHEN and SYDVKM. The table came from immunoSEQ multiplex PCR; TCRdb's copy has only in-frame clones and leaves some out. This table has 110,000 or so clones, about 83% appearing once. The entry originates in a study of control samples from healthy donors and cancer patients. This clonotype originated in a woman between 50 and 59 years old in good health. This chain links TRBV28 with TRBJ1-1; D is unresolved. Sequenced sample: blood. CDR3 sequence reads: CASRDQNTEAFF. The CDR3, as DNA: TGTGCCAGCAGGGACCAGAACACTGAAGCTTTCTTT.